The source of this TCR beta chain is a study of breast tumors, draining lymph nodes, adjacent tissues. CDR3 length: 16 residues. Germline V lookup: CDR1 SGDLS, CDR2 YYNGEE. V was pared by 4 bases and J by 6 bases, with 11 bases of the junction left unmatched. Study outcomes and limitations: Tumor TCR diversity was below lymph nodes but above nontumor tissue.

TCRdb independently ran MiXCR on the multiplex PCR reads; one entry per CDR3 protein. The table has under 75,000 distinct CDR3 sequences, 57% seen once. As for this clonotype: Its antigen is undetermined.

This clonotype was obtained from a female donor with breast cancer. Some clones in this sample may be carry-over from other donors' samples. V usage is TRBV9 and J usage is TRBJ1-3; 9 nucleotides line up with TRBD1. The specimen sequenced was breast tumor tissue. CDR3 bases: TGTGCCAGCAGCCCCACCAGTACAGGGGGCCTAAACACCATATATTTT. Protein: CASSPTSTGGLNTIYF. The whole variable domain, remainder taken from reference TRBV9 and TRBJ1-3, is DSGVTQTPKHLITATGQRVTLRCSPRSGDLSVYWYQQSLDQGLQFLIQYYNGEERAKGNILERFSAQQFPDLHSELNLSSLELGDSALYFCASSPTSTGGLNTIYFGEGSWLTVV.